This TCR beta chain was recorded in a study of shared clonotypes between healthy human individuals. The CDR3 extends over 16 amino acids. Trimming removed 6 bases at V and 5 bases at J, with 19 bases between. From germline, CDR1 is SEHNR and CDR2 FQNEAQ (reference sequence). Here immunoSEQ multiplex PCR was the method, and the copy in TCRdb shows in-frame clones only, minus some. The sample contains about 460,000 clones, roughly three quarters of which appear only once. Sequences were obtained from PBMCs. The chain recombines TRBV7-9 with TRBJ2-2; D tentatively reads TRBD1 or TRBD2 (6 bases each). This clonotype originated in a woman in her 40s in good health. Some clones in this sample may be carry-over from other donors' samples. The CDR3 spells CASSRQGGLVTGELFF. The CDR3 DNA sequence: TGTGCCAGCAGTCGTCAAGGGGGGCTCGTAACCGGGGAGCTGTTTTTT.